Listed here are 5 T cell receptor beta chains from one sample, sequenced in a study of blood T cell repertoires in COVID-19. Measured with immunoSEQ multiplex PCR; TCRdb has only the in-frame clones, and not every one. This table has about 280,000 clones, 85% appearing once. The sequencing sample was made of peripheral blood. The receptors here all came from a human donor in a cohort sampled during active COVID-19.

The chain combines TRBV2 with TRBJ2-7; 8 bases agree with TRBD1. The CDR3 has 12 amino acids. Germline V gene lookup returns CDR1 SNHLY and CDR2 FYNNEI. The V segment lost 7 bases and the J segment 4 bases; nucleotides outside the gene matches: 3. CDR3 amino acids: CASTRDRYEQYF. Written as DNA, the CDR3 is TGTGCCAGCACCCGGGACAGGTACGAGCAGTACTTC.

The J gene is TRBJ2-7, the V gene TRBV10-2; D may be TRBD2 (6 bases). Germline-derived CDR1 and CDR2 are WSHSY and SAAADI. Trimming shortened V by 4 bases and J by 4 bases, and 11 bases separated the two germline ends. The CDR3 consists of 13 residues. In DNA, the CDR3 is TGCGCCAGCAGTGTCAACCGGGGGTACGAGCAGTACTTC. The encoded protein is CASSVNRGYEQYF.

This clone was recorded once. The V gene is TRBV27, the J gene TRBJ1-4; 8 bases line up with TRBD1. CDR1 MNHEY and CDR2 SMNVEV come from the germline V gene (reference sequence). V lost 2 bases and J lost 5; bases outside the gene matches: 7. This CDR3 has 16 amino acids. In DNA form, the CDR3 reads TGTGCCAGCAGTTTACGCCGACAGGGGCTGAATGAAAAACTGTTTTTT. It yields the protein CASSLRRQGLNEKLFF.

This rearrangement joins TRBV28 to TRBJ2-2, with 7 bases identical to TRBD2. V shed 7 bases and J 4 bases; nucleotides not matched to a gene: 15. Germline CDR1 reads MDHEN; CDR2 reads SYDVKM. The CDR3 extends over 17 amino acids. The CDR3 coding sequence is TGTGCCAGCACTTCTCCGGGCGGGAGTGACGGCACCGGGGAGCTGTTTTTT. This gives the protein CASTSPGGSDGTGELFF.

This chain connects TRBV23-1 to TRBJ2-1; 11 nucleotides align to TRBD1. TRBV23-1 qualifies as an ORF whose function is uncertain. With V trimmed by 0 bases and J by 7 bases, 5 bases remained unmatched. This CDR3 has 16 residues. The DNA for the CDR3 is TGCGCCAGCAGTCAATCGGGGGGACAGGGGGAAAATGAGCAGTTCTTC. Translating it yields CASSQSGGQGENEQFF.